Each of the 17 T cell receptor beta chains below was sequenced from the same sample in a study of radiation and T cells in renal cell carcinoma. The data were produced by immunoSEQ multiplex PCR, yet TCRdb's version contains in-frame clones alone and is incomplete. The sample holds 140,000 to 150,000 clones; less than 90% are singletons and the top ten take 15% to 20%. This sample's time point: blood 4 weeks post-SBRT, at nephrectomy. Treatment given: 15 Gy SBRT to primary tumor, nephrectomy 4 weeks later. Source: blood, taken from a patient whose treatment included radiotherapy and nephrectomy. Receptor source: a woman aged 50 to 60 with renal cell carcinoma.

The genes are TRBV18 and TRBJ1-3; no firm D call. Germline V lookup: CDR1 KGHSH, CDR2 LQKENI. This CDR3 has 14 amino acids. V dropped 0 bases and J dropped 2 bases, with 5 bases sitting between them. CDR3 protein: CASSPPNTGNTIYF. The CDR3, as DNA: TGTGCCAGCTCACCACCGAACACTGGAAACACCATATATTTT.

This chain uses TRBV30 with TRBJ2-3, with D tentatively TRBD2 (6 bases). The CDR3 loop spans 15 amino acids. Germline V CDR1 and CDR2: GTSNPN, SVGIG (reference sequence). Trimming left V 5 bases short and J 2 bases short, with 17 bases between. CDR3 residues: CAWVRFSGVTDTQYF. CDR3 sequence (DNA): TGTGCCTGGGTCCGGTTTAGCGGAGTCACAGATACGCAGTATTTT.

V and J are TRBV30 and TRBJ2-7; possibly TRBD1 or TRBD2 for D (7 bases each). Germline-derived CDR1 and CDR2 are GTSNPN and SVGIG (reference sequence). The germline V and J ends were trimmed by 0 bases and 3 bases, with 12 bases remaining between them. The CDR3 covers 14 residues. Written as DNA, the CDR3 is TGTGCCTGGAGTGTGGGAGGGGGCCTCTACGAGCAGTACTTC. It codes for CAWSVGGGLYEQYF.

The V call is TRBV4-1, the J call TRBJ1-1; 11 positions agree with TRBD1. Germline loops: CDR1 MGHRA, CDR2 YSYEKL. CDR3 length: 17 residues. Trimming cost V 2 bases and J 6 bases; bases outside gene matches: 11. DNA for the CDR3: TGCGCCAGCAGCCAACGCTCCCGGGACAGGGGGGTCGCTGAAGCTTTCTTT. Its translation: CASSQRSRDRGVAEAFF.

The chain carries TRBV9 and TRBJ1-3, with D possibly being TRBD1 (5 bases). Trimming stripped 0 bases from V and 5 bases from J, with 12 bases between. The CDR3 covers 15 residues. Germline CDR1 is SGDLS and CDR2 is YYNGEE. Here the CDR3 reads CASSVGGNERNTIYF. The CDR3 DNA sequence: TGTGCCAGCAGCGTAGGGGGGAATGAGCGAAACACCATATATTTT.

CDR3: CASSSRRGTEAFF. The CDR3 nucleotides are TGTGCCAGCAGCTCCCGGCGGGGAACTGAAGCTTTCTTT. The chain couples TRBV7-9 to TRBJ1-1; D remains unclear. The V and J ends lost 4 bases and 5 bases respectively, with 11 bases between them. The length of the CDR3 is 13 residues. Per germline, CDR1 SEHNR and CDR2 FQNEAQ (reference sequence). The variable domain in full, completed from reference TRBV7-9 and TRBJ1-1, reads DTGVSQNPRHKITKRGQNVTFRCDPISEHNRLYWYRQTLGQGPEFLTYFQNEAQLEKSRLLSDRFSAERPKGSFSTLEIQRTEQGDSAMYLCASSSRRGTEAFFGQGTRLTVV.

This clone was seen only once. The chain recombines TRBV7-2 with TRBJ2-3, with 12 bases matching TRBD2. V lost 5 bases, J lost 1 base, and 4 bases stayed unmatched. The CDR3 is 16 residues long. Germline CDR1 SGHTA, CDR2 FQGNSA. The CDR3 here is CASSLRTSGGTDTQYF. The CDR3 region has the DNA TGTGCCAGCAGCCTCCGGACTAGCGGGGGCACAGATACGCAGTATTTT.

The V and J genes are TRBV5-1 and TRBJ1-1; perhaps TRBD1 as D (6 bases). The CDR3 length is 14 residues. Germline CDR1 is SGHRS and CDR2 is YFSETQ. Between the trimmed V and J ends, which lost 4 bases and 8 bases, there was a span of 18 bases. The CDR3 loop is CASSSPGTPPEAFF. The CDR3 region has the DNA TGCGCCAGCAGCAGTCCCGGGACACCCCCGGAAGCTTTCTTT. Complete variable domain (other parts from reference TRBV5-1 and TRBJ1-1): KAGVTQTPRYLIKTRGQQVTLSCSPISGHRSVSWYQQTPGQGLQFLFEYFSETQRNKGNFPGRFSGRQFSNSRSEMNVSTLELGDSALYLCASSSPGTPPEAFFGQGTRLTVV.

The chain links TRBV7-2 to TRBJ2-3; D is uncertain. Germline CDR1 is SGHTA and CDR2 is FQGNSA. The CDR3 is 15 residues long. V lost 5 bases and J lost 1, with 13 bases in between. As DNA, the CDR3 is TGTGCCAGCAGCCCCAGTGGGCATGGCACAGATACGCAGTATTTT. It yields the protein CASSPSGHGTDTQYF.

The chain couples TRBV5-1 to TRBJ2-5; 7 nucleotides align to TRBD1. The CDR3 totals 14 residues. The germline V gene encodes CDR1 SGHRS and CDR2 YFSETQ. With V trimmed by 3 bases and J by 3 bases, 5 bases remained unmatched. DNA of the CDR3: TGCGCCAGCAGCTCTGGACAGGTAGAAGAGACCCAGTACTTC. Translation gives CASSSGQVEETQYF. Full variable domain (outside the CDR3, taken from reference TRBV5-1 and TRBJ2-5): KAGVTQTPRYLIKTRGQQVTLSCSPISGHRSVSWYQQTPGQGLQFLFEYFSETQRNKGNFPGRFSGRQFSNSRSEMNVSTLELGDSALYLCASSSGQVEETQYFGPGTRLLVL.

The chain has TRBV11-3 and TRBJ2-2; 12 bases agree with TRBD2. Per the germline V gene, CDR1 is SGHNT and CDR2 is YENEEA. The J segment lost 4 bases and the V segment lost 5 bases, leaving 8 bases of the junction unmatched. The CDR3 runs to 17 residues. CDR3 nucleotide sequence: TGTGCCAGCAGCGACGTACTAGCGGGAGGTATCACCGGGGAGCTGTTTTTT. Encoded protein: CASSDVLAGGITGELFF.

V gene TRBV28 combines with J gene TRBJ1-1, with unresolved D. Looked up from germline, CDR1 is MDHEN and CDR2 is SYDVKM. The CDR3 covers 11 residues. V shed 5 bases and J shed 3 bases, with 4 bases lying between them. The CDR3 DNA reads TGTGCCAGCAGTCCACACACTGAAGCTTTCTTT. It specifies CASSPHTEAFF.

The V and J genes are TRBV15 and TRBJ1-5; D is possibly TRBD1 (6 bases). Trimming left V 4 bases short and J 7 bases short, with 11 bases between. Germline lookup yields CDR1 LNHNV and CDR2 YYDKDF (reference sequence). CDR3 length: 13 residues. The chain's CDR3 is CATSKQGEQPQHF. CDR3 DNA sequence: TGTGCCACCAGCAAACAGGGTGAGCAGCCCCAGCATTTT.

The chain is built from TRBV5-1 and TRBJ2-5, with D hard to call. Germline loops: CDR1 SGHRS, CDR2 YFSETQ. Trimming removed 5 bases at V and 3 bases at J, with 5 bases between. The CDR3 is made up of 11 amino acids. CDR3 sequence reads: CASRREETQYF. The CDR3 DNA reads TGCGCCAGCAGACGTGAAGAGACCCAGTACTTC.

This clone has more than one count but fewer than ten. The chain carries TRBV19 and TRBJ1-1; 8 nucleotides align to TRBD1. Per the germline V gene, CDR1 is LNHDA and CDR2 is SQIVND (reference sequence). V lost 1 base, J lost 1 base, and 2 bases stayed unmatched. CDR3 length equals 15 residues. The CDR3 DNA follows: TGTGCCAGTAGTATAGTCGGGACAGGGAACACTGAAGCTTTCTTT. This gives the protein CASSIVGTGNTEAFF.

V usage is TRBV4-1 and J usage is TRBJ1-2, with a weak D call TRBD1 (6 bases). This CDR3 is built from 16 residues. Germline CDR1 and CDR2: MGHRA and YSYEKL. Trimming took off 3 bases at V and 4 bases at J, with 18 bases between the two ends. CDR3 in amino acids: CASSHSLGLGGYGYTF. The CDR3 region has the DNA TGCGCCAGCAGCCATTCCCTTGGGTTAGGGGGCTATGGCTACACCTTC.

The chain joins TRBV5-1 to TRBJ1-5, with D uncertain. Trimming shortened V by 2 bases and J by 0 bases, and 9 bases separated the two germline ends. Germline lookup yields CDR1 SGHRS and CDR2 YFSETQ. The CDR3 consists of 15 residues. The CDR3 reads CASSFGGDSNQPQHF. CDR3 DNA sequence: TGCGCCAGCAGCTTCGGAGGCGATAGCAATCAGCCCCAGCATTTT. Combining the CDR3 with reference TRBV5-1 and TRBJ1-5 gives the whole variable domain KAGVTQTPRYLIKTRGQQVTLSCSPISGHRSVSWYQQTPGQGLQFLFEYFSETQRNKGNFPGRFSGRQFSNSRSEMNVSTLELGDSALYLCASSFGGDSNQPQHFGDGTRLSIL.